This entry lists 11 T cell receptor beta chains sequenced from one sample in a study of T cell responses to AZD1222 COVID-19 vaccine. Assay used: immunoSEQ multiplex PCR; TCRdb lists only in-frame clones, some missing. The sample lists some 71,000 clones, about nine tenths seen once, with about 28% in the top ten. The sample here was peripheral blood, taken 28 days after the second AZD1222 dose. Every receptor here comes from an adult who received the AZD1222 COVID-19 vaccine.

The chain employs TRBV15 and TRBJ1-1, with TRBD1 matching over 8 bases. The CDR3 contains 16 residues. The germline V gene encodes CDR1 LNHNV and CDR2 YYDKDF (reference sequence). Unmatched junction bases numbered 8, after V lost 5 bases and J lost 0 bases. The CDR3 here is CATSWEQGEVNTEAFF. Here the CDR3 DNA reads TGTGCCACCAGCTGGGAACAGGGGGAGGTGAACACTGAAGCTTTCTTT.

The V call is TRBV6-1, the J call TRBJ2-7, with 9 bases that match TRBD1. This CDR3 has 14 residues. CDR1 and CDR2 (germline): MNHNS, SASEGT. V dropped 7 bases and J dropped 6; count of bases not matched to a gene: 10. CDR3 residues: CASMSTGGFSEQYF. In DNA, the CDR3 is TGTGCCAGCATGTCAACAGGGGGCTTCTCCGAGCAGTACTTC.

This sequence joins TRBV5-1 and TRBJ2-7; D is undetermined. CDR3 length equals 16 residues. CDR1 is SGHRS and CDR2 is YFSETQ in the germline V gene. Between the trimmed V and J ends, which lost 0 bases and 5 bases, there was a span of 18 bases. CDR3 residues: CASSLGWASRTDEQYF. The CDR3 DNA is TGCGCCAGCAGCTTGGGATGGGCAAGCAGGACCGACGAGCAGTACTTC.

The chain links TRBV12-5 to TRBJ1-5; TRBD1 agrees at 11 bases. The CDR3 is 15 residues long. J lost 7 bases, V lost 7 bases, and 9 bases had no gene match. Germline V gene lookup returns CDR1 LGHNT and CDR2 FRNRAP. The CDR3 region is CASAPQGQGEQPQHF. DNA for the CDR3: TGTGCTAGTGCTCCTCAGGGACAGGGGGAGCAGCCCCAGCATTTT.

The chain links TRBV10-3 to TRBJ2-7; the D is unclear. The germline V gene has CDR1 ENHRY and CDR2 SYGVKD. The CDR3 sequence is 12 residues long. Trimming removed 3 bases from V and 6 bases from J, with 9 bases in between. CDR3 region: CAISDKGFEQYF. The CDR3 nucleotides read TGTGCCATCAGTGATAAGGGTTTCGAGCAGTACTTC.

The chain is built from TRBV9 and TRBJ1-5; weak D call: TRBD1 (6 bases). This CDR3 spans 13 amino acids. V was trimmed by 3 bases and J by 7 bases, leaving 11 bases between them. Germline V gene data show CDR1 as SGDLS and CDR2 as YYNGEE. Here the CDR3 DNA reads TGTGCCAGCAGCGCCGACACAGGGCAGCCCCAGCATTTT. Its translation: CASSADTGQPQHF.

V is TRBV10-3 and J is TRBJ2-3, with a weak D call TRBD2 (6 bases). The CDR3 covers 14 residues. Germline values: CDR1 ENHRY, CDR2 SYGVKD. V was shortened by 0 bases and J by 2 bases, with 6 bases between the two germline ends. DNA for the CDR3: TGTGCCATCAGTGAGTCGCGGGACACAGATACGCAGTATTTT. The encoded protein is CAISESRDTDTQYF.

V and J are TRBV14 and TRBJ2-1; 13 bases agree with TRBD2. The trim removed 2 bases at V and 0 bases at J, leaving 10 bases unmatched. Germline-derived CDR1 and CDR2 are SGHDN and FVKESK. The CDR3 covers 20 residues. CDR3 bases: TGTGCCAGCAGCCAACTGTCCGGGACTAGCGGGAAAAGCTCCTACAATGAGCAGTTCTTC. Translation gives CASSQLSGTSGKSSYNEQFF.

The V and J genes are TRBV12-5 and TRBJ1-1; unclear D gene. There are 14 residues in the CDR3. Germline values: CDR1 LGHNT, CDR2 FRNRAP. Trimming stripped 1 base from V and 1 base from J, with 7 bases between. The CDR3 DNA reads as TGTGCTAGTGGTTTGGCGTCAGGGAACACTGAAGCTTTCTTT. As protein: CASGLASGNTEAFF.

The chain uses TRBV2 and TRBJ2-4; D gene uncertain. The CDR3 is 15 residues long. CDR1 SNHLY and CDR2 FYNNEI come from the germline V gene. The V end lost 0 bases, the J end lost 3 bases, and 9 bases lay between the germline ends. CDR3 coding DNA: TGTGCCAGCAGTGAAGCTAGAAGCTTCAAAAACATTCAGTACTTC. Its translation: CASSEARSFKNIQYF.

The V call is TRBV28, the J call TRBJ1-5; 8 bases line up with TRBD1. The ends lost 8 bases at V and 4 bases at J; junction bases unmatched: 7. The CDR3 spans 14 residues. The germline V gene encodes CDR1 MDHEN and CDR2 SYDVKM. The CDR3 nucleotides are TGTGCCAGCGCAGGGGGCGCGCAAAATCAGCCCCAGCATTTT. Protein product: CASAGGAQNQPQHF. The variable domain in full, with the rest retrieved from reference TRBV28 and TRBJ1-5, is DVKVTQSSRYLVKRTGEKVFLECVQDMDHENMFWYRQDPGLGLRLIYFSYDVKMKEKGDIPEGYSVSREKKERFSLILESASTNQTSMYLCASAGGAQNQPQHFGDGTRLSIL.